The 32 T cell receptor beta chains below all came from one sample that was sequenced in a study of blood T cells in healthy people across ages. Combining a sample-barcoded 5' primer with a J-beta primer mix, a second PCR ran for roughly 6 to 12 cycles. Each CDR3 protein is one row after TCRdb ran MiXCR on the 5' RACE reads. The data contain about 1,800,000 distinct CDR3 sequences, 25% to 30% of them singletons. Material: blood. The receptor source for this set is a woman in her twenties or thirties in good health.

The rearrangement links TRBV20-1 to TRBJ2-3; D ambiguous. Trimming stripped 2 bases from V and 1 base from J, with 13 bases between. Looked up from germline, CDR1 is DFQATT and CDR2 is SNEGSKA (reference sequence). The CDR3 is 15 residues long. The CDR3: CSARRGRVGTDTQYF. CDR3 sequence (DNA): TGCAGTGCTAGACGCGGACGGGTGGGCACAGATACGCAGTATTTT.

With regard to this clonotype: One end of the junction is discordant with germline, which a read error may explain. V gene TRBV10-3 combines with J gene TRBJ1-5, with D perhaps matching TRBD1 (6 bases). The germline V gene encodes CDR1 ENHRY and CDR2 SYGVKD. CDR3 size: 14 residues. Here the CDR3 DNA reads TGTGCCCTCAGAGGGGACACGCGCAGTCAGCCCCAGCATTTT. Its translation is CALRGDTRSQPQHF.

This clonotype appeared once. This could be a read error, since a much larger clone is one nucleotide away. The chain has TRBV7-2 and TRBJ2-7; 7 bases are a match to TRBD1. The closer fit of TRBJ2-5 to the DNA end suggests the J call may be wrong. This CDR3 has 14 residues. CDR1 SGHTA and CDR2 FQGNSA come from the germline V gene. The CDR3 is CASSWSQGVETQYF. CDR3 bases: TGTGCCAGCAGCTGGAGTCAGGGGGTAGAGACCCAGTACTTC.

This clonotype came up once. A much larger clone differs from this one at a single base, so this may be a read error. The chain links TRBV12-5 to TRBJ2-1; D call uncertain. This CDR3 has 13 residues. Trimming cost V 2 bases and J 10 bases, with 12 bases left between them. The germline V gene encodes CDR1 LGHNT and CDR2 FRNRAP. This CDR3 is CASGLQALYEQFF. In nucleotides, the CDR3 is TGTGCTAGTGGTTTGCAAGCTCTCTACGAGCAGTTCTTC.

The chain combines TRBV5-1 with TRBJ2-5, with D possibly TRBD2 on 6 matching bases. The DNA end is more similar to TRBJ2-7, so the J call may be wrong. Germline values: CDR1 SGHRS, CDR2 YFSETQ. CDR3 length: 18 amino acids. The CDR3 bases are TGCGCCAGCAGCTTGGGTCGGGCAGGGCCCCGAGGAGGGGTCGAGCAGTACTTC. Translation gives CASSLGRAGPRGGVEQYF.

The chain joins TRBV12-5 to TRBJ2-3; the match to TRBD2 covers 10 bases. The CDR3 has 14 amino acids. Unmatched junction bases numbered 6, after V lost 6 bases and J lost 6 bases. Germline lookup yields CDR1 LGHNT and CDR2 FRNRAP. The CDR3 region is CASGASGSPDTQYF. The CDR3 DNA is TGTGCTAGTGGGGCTAGCGGGAGTCCGGATACGCAGTATTTT.

This clonotype has a handful of counts. The chain has TRBV7-9 and TRBJ2-7; D is perhaps TRBD2 (5 bases). This CDR3 comprises 15 residues. The germline CDR1 and CDR2 sequences are SEHNR and FQNEAQ (reference sequence). The germline V and J ends were trimmed by 3 bases and 3 bases, with 15 bases remaining between them. The CDR3 is CASSFLGSGVYEQYF. CDR3 coding DNA: TGTGCCAGCAGCTTTCTGGGGAGTGGGGTCTACGAGCAGTACTTC.

This clonotype has just a few counts. This chain joins TRBV20-1 and TRBJ1-2; perhaps TRBD1 as D (5 bases). V gave up 5 bases and J gave up 2 bases, with 15 bases separating them. Germline V gene data show CDR1 as DFQATT and CDR2 as SNEGSKA (reference sequence). This CDR3 is 14 amino acids long. The CDR3 DNA reads as TGCAGTGCTGGAGGGACCACAGAGAACTATGGCTACACCTTC. Its translation: CSAGGTTENYGYTF.

The table lists this clonotype with a few counts. CDR3 bases: TGTGCCAGCACCAAAGGTGGCGGCCCCTACGAGCAGTACTTC. Translated, it gives CASTKGGGPYEQYF. V gene TRBV28 combines with J gene TRBJ2-4; D not resolved. The end of the DNA aligns better with TRBJ2-7, so the J call may be wrong. The germline V gene encodes CDR1 MDHEN and CDR2 SYDVKM. There are 14 residues in the CDR3.

The genes are TRBV9 and TRBJ2-3; D not certain. Looked up from germline, CDR1 is SGDLS and CDR2 is YYNGEE. Trimming removed 0 bases at V and 6 bases at J, with 5 bases between. CDR3 length equals 12 residues. The CDR3 region is CASSVDTDTQYF. The CDR3 DNA is TGTGCCAGCAGCGTAGATACGGATACGCAGTATTTT. The whole variable domain, remainder taken from reference TRBV9 and TRBJ2-3, is DSGVTQTPKHLITATGQRVTLRCSPRSGDLSVYWYQQSLDQGLQFLIQYYNGEERAKGNILERFSAQQFPDLHSELNLSSLELGDSALYFCASSVDTDTQYFGPGTRLTVL.

The chain recombines TRBV7-2 with TRBJ1-4; possible D gene TRBD1, 6 bases. This CDR3 has 15 amino acids. Trimming shortened V by 0 bases and J by 8 bases, and 13 bases separated the two germline ends. The germline V gene has CDR1 SGHTA and CDR2 FQGNSA. CDR3 loop: CASSLAQGIGEKLFF. CDR3 DNA: TGTGCCAGCAGCTTAGCGCAGGGGATAGGAGAAAAACTGTTTTTT.

The chain carries TRBV19 and TRBJ2-1; the D gene is possibly TRBD2 (5 bases). The length of the CDR3 is 14 residues. The V and J ends lost 6 bases and 14 bases respectively, with 23 bases between them. CDR1 LNHDA and CDR2 SQIVND come from the germline V gene (reference sequence). The CDR3 spells CASSRKQEGPPEFF. The CDR3 DNA follows: TGTGCCAGTAGCCGAAAACAAGAGGGCCCCCCTGAGTTCTTC.

This clonotype was counted between two and nine times. The CDR3 loop reads CSVDPGVATGELFF. CDR3 DNA: TGCAGCGTTGACCCGGGGGTGGCCACCGGGGAGCTGTTTTTT. This sequence joins TRBV29-1 and TRBJ2-2; possibly TRBD2 for D (6 bases). Germline V gives CDR1 SQVTM, CDR2 ANQGSEA. CDR3 size: 14 residues. Trimming pared 3 bases from V and 4 bases from J, leaving 12 bases between.

A few counts support this clonotype. This sequence joins TRBV6-1 and TRBJ2-5; 7 nucleotides align to TRBD1. Germline values: CDR1 MNHNS, CDR2 SASEGT. CDR3 size: 13 residues. V shed 8 bases and J 3 bases; nucleotides not matched to a gene: 6. The CDR3 nucleotides read TGTGCCAGCGGCGAGGGGGCAGAAGAGACCCAGTACTTC. Protein product: CASGEGAEETQYF.

The table lists this clonotype with many counts. This chain links TRBV29-1 with TRBJ2-7, with D unresolved. CDR1 is SQVTM and CDR2 is ANQGSEA in the germline V gene. The CDR3 totals 12 residues. The V end was cut by 7 bases, the J end by 0 bases, with 10 bases between. The CDR3: CSATLNSYEQYF. CDR3 sequence (DNA): TGCAGCGCTACCCTGAACTCCTACGAGCAGTACTTC.

This clonotype was counted many times. This chain joins TRBV20-1 and TRBJ2-4; D is unresolved. Trimming removed 4 bases from V and 5 bases from J, with 12 bases in between. The CDR3 has 13 residues. Germline assignment: CDR1 DFQATT and CDR2 SNEGSKA (reference sequence). The CDR3 nucleotides read TGCAGTGCTACCGACTCCTTGGAAAACATTCAGTACTTC. Amino acids: CSATDSLENIQYF.

This chain joins TRBV20-1 and TRBJ2-2; a weak D match, TRBD1 (7 bases). Germline V lookup: CDR1 DFQATT, CDR2 SNEGSKA (reference sequence). Between the trimmed V and J ends, which lost 6 bases and 1 base, there was a span of 18 bases. This CDR3 contains 16 residues. CDR3 nucleotide sequence: TGCAGTGCAATCAGGGGGGCTAGCGAGAACACCGGGGAGCTGTTTTTT. Its protein is CSAIRGASENTGELFF.

This clonotype was counted between two and nine times. The chain combines TRBV29-1 with TRBJ2-3, with TRBD1 matching over 7 bases. J lost 6 bases, V lost 6 bases, and 9 bases had no gene match. The germline V gene encodes CDR1 SQVTM and CDR2 ANQGSEA. CDR3 length: 13 residues. CDR3 sequence (DNA): TGCAGCGTCCAAAACAGGGGAACGGATACGCAGTATTTT. Protein: CSVQNRGTDTQYF.

In its sample, this clonotype was seen many times. The chain carries TRBV6-2 or TRBV6-3 and TRBJ2-6; 7 nucleotides agree with TRBD1. The J segment lost 18 bases and the V segment lost 6 bases, leaving 14 bases of the junction unmatched. Looked up from germline, CDR1 is MNHEY and CDR2 is SVGEGT. CDR3 length equals 13 residues. The CDR3 nucleotides are TGTGCCAGCAGCGACATCCGGACAGGCGACGCGACTTTC. Translated: CASSDIRTGDATF.

With regard to this clonotype: Compared with germline, one end of the junction differs, possibly owing to a read error. This chain connects TRBV12-3 or TRBV12-4 to TRBJ1-4, with D possibly matching TRBD1 (5 bases). This CDR3 is 14 amino acids long. CDR3 nucleotide sequence: TGTGCCAGCAGTCAGGACAATGTCTCCAAAAAACGGTTTTTT. Residues: CASSQDNVSKKRFF.

This chain links TRBV3-1 with TRBJ2-4; 10 nucleotides match TRBD1. The CDR3 has 14 residues. The V gene's germline CDR1 is LGHDT and CDR2 YNNKEL (reference sequence). V was pared by 4 bases and J by 13 bases, with 10 bases of the junction left unmatched. In DNA form, the CDR3 reads TGTGCCAGCAGCCGGGGGACAGGGGACTACGGGCAGTACTTC. Encoded protein: CASSRGTGDYGQYF.

Concerning this clonotype itself: This may stem from a read error, because a much larger clone lies one nucleotide away. The V gene is TRBV4-3, the J gene TRBJ2-1; 8 nucleotides line up with TRBD2. Germline values: CDR1 LGHNA, CDR2 YSLEER. Trimming cost V 4 bases and J 4 bases; bases outside gene matches: 9. The length of the CDR3 is 16 residues. DNA of the CDR3: TGCGCCAGCAGCCGAGATCTCGCGGGGGGATACAATGAGCAGTTCTTC. Protein sequence: CASSRDLAGGYNEQFF.

This clonotype was seen ten or more times. The chain carries TRBV12-3 or TRBV12-4 and TRBJ1-4; 7 positions agree with TRBD1. V lost 3 bases, J lost 3 bases, and 1 base stayed unmatched. The CDR3 runs to 14 residues. In DNA form, the CDR3 reads TGTGCCAGCAGTTTTCAGGGGGCTAATGAAAAACTGTTTTTT. It codes for CASSFQGANEKLFF.

The chain uses TRBV29-1 and TRBJ2-1; tentative D call: TRBD2 (5 bases). CDR1 SQVTM and CDR2 ANQGSEA come from the germline V gene. The V and J ends lost 6 bases and 8 bases respectively, with 23 bases between them. This CDR3 has 15 residues. The CDR3 DNA is TGCAGCGTCGCTGTCAGCGGTACGGTCGTCGATGAGCAGTTCTTC. Its protein product is CSVAVSGTVVDEQFF.

This chain connects TRBV12-3 or TRBV12-4 to TRBJ2-7; tentatively, D is TRBD2 (6 bases). Trimming took off 2 bases at V and 0 bases at J, with 14 bases between the two ends. The CDR3 length is 16 residues. CDR3: CASSLRRGPTSYEQYF. The CDR3 DNA sequence: TGTGCCAGCAGTTTAAGGAGGGGCCCGACCTCCTACGAGCAGTACTTC.

There are many counts of this clonotype. The chain uses TRBV12-3 or TRBV12-4 and TRBJ1-2; D ambiguous. This CDR3 comprises 12 residues. V was clipped by 6 bases and J by 7 bases, with 12 bases between them. The CDR3 DNA sequence: TGTGCCAGCAGCGGGCAGGCCTCTGGCTACACCTTC. It encodes CASSGQASGYTF.

This clonotype was counted between two and nine times. The rearrangement joins TRBV28 to TRBJ2-4, with 9 bases aligning to TRBD2. The CDR3 extends over 17 amino acids. In germline, CDR1 is MDHEN, CDR2 SYDVKM. Trimming at V came to 3 bases and at J to 0 bases, leaving 6 bases not matched to a gene. CDR3: CASSFLTSGLAKNIQYF. CDR3 sequence (DNA): TGTGCCAGCAGTTTTCTGACTAGCGGACTAGCCAAAAACATTCAGTACTTC.

V is TRBV30 and J is TRBJ2-5; maybe TRBD1 (6 bases). V lost 5 bases, J lost 7 bases, and 17 bases lay in between. The germline gives CDR1 GTSNPN, CDR2 SVGIG (reference sequence). CDR3 size: 13 residues. The CDR3 DNA sequence: TGTGCCTGGGCACCGGGGACGACAGGGACCCAGTACTTC. This encodes CAWAPGTTGTQYF. Variable domain in full (rest from reference TRBV30 and TRBJ2-5): SQTIHQWPATLVQPVGSPLSLECTVEGTSNPNLYWYRQAAGRGLQLLFYSVGIGQISSEVPQNLSASRPQDRQFILSSKKLLLSDSGFYLCAWAPGTTGTQYFGPGTRLLVL.

The rearrangement links TRBV9 to TRBJ2-1; possibly TRBD1 or TRBD2 for D (5 bases each). V was shortened by 4 bases and J by 4 bases, with 15 bases between the two germline ends. The CDR3 is 15 amino acids. CDR1 is SGDLS and CDR2 is YYNGEE in the germline V gene. This CDR3 reads CASSRRDVKYNEQFF. CDR3 bases: TGTGCCAGCAGCAGACGGGACGTAAAATACAATGAGCAGTTCTTC.

This chain joins TRBV20-1 and TRBJ2-3, with D perhaps matching TRBD2 (6 bases). V shed 0 bases and J shed 2 bases, with 21 bases lying between them. This CDR3 region has 18 residues. Germline CDR1 and CDR2: DFQATT and SNEGSKA (reference sequence). CDR3 residues: CSARDPERAGTTTDTQYF. The CDR3, as DNA: TGCAGTGCTAGAGATCCCGAGCGAGCGGGCACAACCACAGATACGCAGTATTTT.

This clonotype was picked up a small number of times. This chain links TRBV25-1 with TRBJ2-3; 10 bases map to TRBD2. There are 14 residues in the CDR3. Trimming removed 2 bases from V and 6 bases from J; junction bases left unmatched: 2. In germline, CDR1 is MGHDK, CDR2 SYGVNS. This chain's CDR3 is CASSERAGGDTQYF. The CDR3 bases are TGTGCCAGCAGTGAAAGAGCGGGGGGGGATACGCAGTATTTT.

This rearrangement joins TRBV7-9 to TRBJ1-2, with D unclear. The CDR3 is made up of 14 amino acids. The V and J ends lost 0 bases and 5 bases respectively, with 10 bases between them. Germline lookup yields CDR1 SEHNR and CDR2 FQNEAQ (reference sequence). This CDR3 is CASSLAWQIYGYTF. CDR3 sequence (DNA): TGTGCCAGCAGCTTAGCGTGGCAAATATATGGCTACACCTTC. The full variable domain, completed using reference TRBV7-9 and TRBJ1-2, is DTGVSQNPRHKITKRGQNVTFRCDPISEHNRLYWYRQTLGQGPEFLTYFQNEAQLEKSRLLSDRFSAERPKGSFSTLEIQRTEQGDSAMYLCASSLAWQIYGYTFGSGTRLTVV.